This record looks at one TCR beta chain sequence and its context. The data originate from a study of blood T cell repertoires in COVID-19. Overall study context: T cells, B-cell-depleted T cells, or PBMCs supplied cDNA or gDNA.

Using immunoSEQ multiplex PCR, the repertoire was profiled, and TCRdb retains in-frame clones only, with some absent. The sample holds fewer than 50,000 clones, approximately 86% seen once. CDR1 is LGHDT and CDR2 is YNNKEL in the germline V gene (reference sequence). J gave up 7 bases and V 2 bases, and 6 bases lay outside the gene matches. The length of the CDR3 is 15 residues. The source material was peripheral blood. The source of this sequence is a woman of 80 years or more with acute or convalescent COVID-19. This chain links TRBV3-1 (or the pseudogene TRBV3-2) with TRBJ2-1; 9 positions agree with TRBD2. CDR3 loop: CASSQTLAGLNEQFF. Written as DNA, the CDR3 is TGTGCCAGCAGCCAAACCCTAGCGGGGTTAAATGAGCAGTTCTTC.